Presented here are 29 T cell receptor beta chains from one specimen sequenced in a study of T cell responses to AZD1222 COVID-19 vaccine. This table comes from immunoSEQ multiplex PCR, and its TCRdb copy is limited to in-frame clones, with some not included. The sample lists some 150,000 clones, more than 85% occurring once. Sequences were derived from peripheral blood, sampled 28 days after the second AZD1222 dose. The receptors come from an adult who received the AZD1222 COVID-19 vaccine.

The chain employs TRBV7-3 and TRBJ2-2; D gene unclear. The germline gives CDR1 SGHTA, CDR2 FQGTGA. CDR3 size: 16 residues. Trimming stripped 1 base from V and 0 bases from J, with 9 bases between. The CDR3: CASSLMAAANTGELFF. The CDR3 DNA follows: TGTGCCAGCAGCTTAATGGCGGCAGCGAACACCGGGGAGCTGTTTTTT.

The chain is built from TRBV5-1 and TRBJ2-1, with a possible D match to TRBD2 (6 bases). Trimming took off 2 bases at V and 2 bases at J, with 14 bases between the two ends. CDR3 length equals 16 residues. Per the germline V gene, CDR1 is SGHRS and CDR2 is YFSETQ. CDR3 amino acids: CASSFLPGEPYNEQFF. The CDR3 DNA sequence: TGCGCCAGCAGCTTCTTGCCGGGAGAACCCTACAATGAGCAGTTCTTC.

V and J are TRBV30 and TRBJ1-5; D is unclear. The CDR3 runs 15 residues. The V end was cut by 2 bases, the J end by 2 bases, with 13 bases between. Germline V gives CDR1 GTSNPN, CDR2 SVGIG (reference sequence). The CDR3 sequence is CAWSHLQRGNQPQHF. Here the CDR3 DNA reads TGTGCCTGGAGTCATCTCCAGAGGGGCAATCAGCCCCAGCATTTT.

As DNA, the CDR3 is TGTGCCAGCAGCTCCAGGACCGAGAACACTGAAGCTTTCTTT. Protein sequence: CASSSRTENTEAFF. The chain links TRBV3-1 (or the pseudogene TRBV3-2) to TRBJ1-1; no clear D. The V gene lost 5 bases and the J gene lost 1 base, with 11 bases spanning the gap. CDR3 size: 14 residues. Germline V gene sequence: CDR1 LGHDT, CDR2 YNNKEL (reference sequence).

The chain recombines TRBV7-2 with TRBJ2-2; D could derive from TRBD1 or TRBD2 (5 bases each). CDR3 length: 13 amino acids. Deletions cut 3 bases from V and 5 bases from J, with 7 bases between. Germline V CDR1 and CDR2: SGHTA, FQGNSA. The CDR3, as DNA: TGTGCCAGCAGCTTGGGACGGACCGGGGAGCTGTTTTTT. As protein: CASSLGRTGELFF.

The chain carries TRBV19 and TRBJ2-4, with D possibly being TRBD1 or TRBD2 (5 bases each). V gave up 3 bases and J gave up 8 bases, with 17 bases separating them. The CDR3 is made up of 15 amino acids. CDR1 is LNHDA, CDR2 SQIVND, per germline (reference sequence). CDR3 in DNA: TGTGCCAGTAGTATCGGACTTGGGGCAGGAGACATTCAGTACTTC. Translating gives CASSIGLGAGDIQYF.

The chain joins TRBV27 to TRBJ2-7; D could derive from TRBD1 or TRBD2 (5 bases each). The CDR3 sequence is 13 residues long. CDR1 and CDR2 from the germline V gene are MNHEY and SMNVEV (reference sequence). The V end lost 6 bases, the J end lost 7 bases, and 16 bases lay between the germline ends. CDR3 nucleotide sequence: TGTGCCAGCAGCTTCGGGGCCCCAAGTGAGCAGTACTTC. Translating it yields CASSFGAPSEQYF.

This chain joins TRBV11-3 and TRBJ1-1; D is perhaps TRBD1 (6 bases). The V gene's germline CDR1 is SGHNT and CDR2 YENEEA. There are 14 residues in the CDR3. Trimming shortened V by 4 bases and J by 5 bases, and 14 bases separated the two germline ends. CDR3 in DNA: TGTGCCAGCAGCTCCCGTTGGGGGCGAACTGAAGCTTTCTTT. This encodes CASSSRWGRTEAFF.

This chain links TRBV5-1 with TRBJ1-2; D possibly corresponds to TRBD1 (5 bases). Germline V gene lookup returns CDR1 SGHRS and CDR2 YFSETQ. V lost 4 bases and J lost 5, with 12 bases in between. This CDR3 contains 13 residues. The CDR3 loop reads CASSLRRDYGYTF. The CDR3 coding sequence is TGCGCCAGCAGCCTCCGCAGGGATTATGGCTACACCTTC.

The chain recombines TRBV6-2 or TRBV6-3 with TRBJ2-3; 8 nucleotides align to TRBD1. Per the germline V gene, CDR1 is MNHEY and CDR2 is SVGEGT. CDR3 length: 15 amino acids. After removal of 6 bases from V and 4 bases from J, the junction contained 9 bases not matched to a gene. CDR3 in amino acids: CASSPDRVRADTQYF. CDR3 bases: TGTGCCAGCAGCCCGGACAGGGTTCGGGCAGATACGCAGTATTTT.

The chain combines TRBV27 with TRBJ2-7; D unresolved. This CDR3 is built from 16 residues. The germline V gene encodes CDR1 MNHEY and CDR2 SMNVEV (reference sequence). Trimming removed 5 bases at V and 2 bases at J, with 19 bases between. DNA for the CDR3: TGTGCCAGCAGTCCCCTCCGGTCGGCGGACCCCTACGAGCAGTACTTC. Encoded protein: CASSPLRSADPYEQYF.

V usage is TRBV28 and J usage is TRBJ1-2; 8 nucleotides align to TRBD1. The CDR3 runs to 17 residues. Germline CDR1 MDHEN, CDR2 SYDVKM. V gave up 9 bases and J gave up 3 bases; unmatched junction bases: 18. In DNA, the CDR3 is TGTGCCAGTCCCCGCGACAGGGGCGGCAAGGAGGACTATGGCTACACCTTC. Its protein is CASPRDRGGKEDYGYTF.

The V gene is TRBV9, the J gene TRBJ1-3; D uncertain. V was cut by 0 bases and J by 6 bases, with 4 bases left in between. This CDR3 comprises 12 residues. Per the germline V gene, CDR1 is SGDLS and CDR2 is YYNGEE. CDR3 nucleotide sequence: TGTGCCAGCAGCGTAGACGAAAACACCATATATTTT. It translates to CASSVDENTIYF.

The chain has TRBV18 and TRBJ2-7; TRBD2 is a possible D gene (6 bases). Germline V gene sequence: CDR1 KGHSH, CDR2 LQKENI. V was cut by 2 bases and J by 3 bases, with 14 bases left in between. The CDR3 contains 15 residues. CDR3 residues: CASSPSGDPRYEQYF. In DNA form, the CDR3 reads TGTGCCAGCTCACCATCGGGGGACCCTCGCTACGAGCAGTACTTC.

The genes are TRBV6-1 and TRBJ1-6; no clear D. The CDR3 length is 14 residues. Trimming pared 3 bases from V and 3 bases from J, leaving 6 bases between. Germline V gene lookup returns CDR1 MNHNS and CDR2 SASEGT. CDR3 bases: TGTGCCAGCAGTGAGCTCTTCTATAATTCACCCCTCCACTTT. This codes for CASSELFYNSPLHF.

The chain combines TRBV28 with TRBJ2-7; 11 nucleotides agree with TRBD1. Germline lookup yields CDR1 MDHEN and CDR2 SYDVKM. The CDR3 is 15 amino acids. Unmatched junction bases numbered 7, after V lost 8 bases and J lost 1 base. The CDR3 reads CASLSGQGVSYEQYF. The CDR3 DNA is TGTGCCAGCCTTTCGGGACAGGGGGTTTCCTACGAGCAGTACTTC.

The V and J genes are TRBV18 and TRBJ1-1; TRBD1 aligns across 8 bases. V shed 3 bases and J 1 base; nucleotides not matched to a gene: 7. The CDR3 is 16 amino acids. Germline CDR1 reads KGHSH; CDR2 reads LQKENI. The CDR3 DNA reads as TGTGCCAGCTCACCTGCCTTTGGGACAGGGAACACTGAAGCTTTCTTT. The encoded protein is CASSPAFGTGNTEAFF.

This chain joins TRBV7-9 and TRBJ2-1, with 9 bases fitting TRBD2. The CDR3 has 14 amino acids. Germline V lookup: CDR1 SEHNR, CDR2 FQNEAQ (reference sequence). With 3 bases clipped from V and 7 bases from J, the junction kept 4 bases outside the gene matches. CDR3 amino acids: CASSFASGTNEQFF. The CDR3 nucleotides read TGTGCCAGCAGCTTCGCTAGCGGGACTAATGAGCAGTTCTTC.

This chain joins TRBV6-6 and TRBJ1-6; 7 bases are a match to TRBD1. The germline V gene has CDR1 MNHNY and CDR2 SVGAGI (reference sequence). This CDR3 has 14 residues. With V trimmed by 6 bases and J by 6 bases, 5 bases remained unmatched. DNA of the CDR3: TGTGCCAGCAGCCCCAGGGACAGTAATTCACCCCTCCACTTT. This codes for CASSPRDSNSPLHF.

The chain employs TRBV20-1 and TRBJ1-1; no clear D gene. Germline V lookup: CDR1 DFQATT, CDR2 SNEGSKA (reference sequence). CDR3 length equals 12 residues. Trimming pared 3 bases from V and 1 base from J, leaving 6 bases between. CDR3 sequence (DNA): TGCAGTGCTAGTCCCCCGAACACTGAAGCTTTCTTT. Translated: CSASPPNTEAFF.

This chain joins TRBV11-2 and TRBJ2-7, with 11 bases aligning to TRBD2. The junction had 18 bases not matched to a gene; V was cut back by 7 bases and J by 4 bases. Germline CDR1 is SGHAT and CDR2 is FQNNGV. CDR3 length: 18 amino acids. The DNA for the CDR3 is TGTGCCAGCACCCCCTATAGAGTAGCGGGAGGGCCTTATTACGAGCAGTACTTC. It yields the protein CASTPYRVAGGPYYEQYF.

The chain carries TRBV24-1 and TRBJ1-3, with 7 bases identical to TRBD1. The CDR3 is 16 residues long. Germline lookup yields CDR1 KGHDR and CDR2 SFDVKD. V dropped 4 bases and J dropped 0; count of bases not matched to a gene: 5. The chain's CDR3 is CATSDPGGSSGNTIYF. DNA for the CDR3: TGTGCCACCAGTGACCCAGGGGGTAGCTCTGGAAACACCATATATTTT.

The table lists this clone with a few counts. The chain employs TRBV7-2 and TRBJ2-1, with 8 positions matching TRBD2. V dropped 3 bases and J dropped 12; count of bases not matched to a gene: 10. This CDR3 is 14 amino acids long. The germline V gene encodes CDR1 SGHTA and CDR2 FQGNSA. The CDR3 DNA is TGTGCCAGCAGCTTGGGGACTAGTAGCCTCGGGCAGTTCTTC. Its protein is CASSLGTSSLGQFF. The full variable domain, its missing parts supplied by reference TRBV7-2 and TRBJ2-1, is GAGVSQSPSNKVTEKGKDVELRCDPISGHTALYWYRQSLGQGLEFLIYFQGNSAPDKSGLPSDRFSAERTGGSVSTLTIQRTQQEDSAVYLCASSLGTSSLGQFFGPGTRLTVL.

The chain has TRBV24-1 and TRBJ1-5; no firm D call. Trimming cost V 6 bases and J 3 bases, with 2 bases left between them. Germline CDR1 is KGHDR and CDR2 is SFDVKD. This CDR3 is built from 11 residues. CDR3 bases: TGTGCCACCAGTTCCAATCAGCCCCAGCATTTT. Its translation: CATSSNQPQHF.

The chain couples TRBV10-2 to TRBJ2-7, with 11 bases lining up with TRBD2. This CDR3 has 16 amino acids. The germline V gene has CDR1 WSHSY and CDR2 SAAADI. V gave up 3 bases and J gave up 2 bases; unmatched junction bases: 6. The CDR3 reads CASSDSPSGGTYEQYF. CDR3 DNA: TGCGCCAGCAGTGACTCTCCTAGCGGGGGGACCTACGAGCAGTACTTC.

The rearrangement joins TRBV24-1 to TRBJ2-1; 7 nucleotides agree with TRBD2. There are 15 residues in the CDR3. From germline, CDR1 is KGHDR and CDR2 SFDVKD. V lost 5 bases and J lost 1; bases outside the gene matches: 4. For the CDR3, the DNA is TGTGCCACCAGTGTTGCGGGGGTATCCTACAATGAGCAGTTCTTC. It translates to CATSVAGVSYNEQFF.

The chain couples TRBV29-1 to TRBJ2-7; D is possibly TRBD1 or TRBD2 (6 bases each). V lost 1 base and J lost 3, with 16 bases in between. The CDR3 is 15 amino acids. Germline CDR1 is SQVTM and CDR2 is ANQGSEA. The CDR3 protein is CSVEGGAGDLYEQYF. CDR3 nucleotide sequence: TGCAGCGTTGAAGGGGGGGCCGGGGACCTCTACGAGCAGTACTTC.

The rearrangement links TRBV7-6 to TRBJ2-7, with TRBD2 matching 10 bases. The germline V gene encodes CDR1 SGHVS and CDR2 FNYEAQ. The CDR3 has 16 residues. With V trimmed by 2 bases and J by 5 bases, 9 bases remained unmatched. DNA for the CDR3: TGTGCCAGCAGCTTAAGCCCTAGCGGGAGCTACCACGAGCAGTACTTC. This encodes CASSLSPSGSYHEQYF. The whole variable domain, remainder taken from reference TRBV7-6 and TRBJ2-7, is GAGVSQSPRYKVTKRGQDVALRCDPISGHVSLYWYRQALGQGPEFLTYFNYEAQQDKSGLPNDRFSAERPEGSISTLTIQRTEQRDSAMYRCASSLSPSGSYHEQYFGPGTRLTVT.

CDR3 bases: TGTGCCAGCAGTTACAGGGACACCCTAAGGGTGTACGAGCAGTACTTC. Translation: CASSYRDTLRVYEQYF. V and J are TRBV6-5 and TRBJ2-7, with D perhaps TRBD1 (6 bases). The CDR3 runs 16 residues. CDR1 and CDR2 from the germline V gene are MNHEY and SVGAGI. V gave up 2 bases and J gave up 4 bases, with 18 bases separating them.